This T cell receptor (beta chain) appears in the sequencing data of a study of CD8+CD57+ T cells in acquired aplastic anemia. Turning to the study itself: Sorted CD4+ and CD8+ cells yielded DNA averaging around 3.2 ug. Healthy donor sequencing depth: some 10 million CD4+, around 12 million CD8+ reads. Study-wide results and caveats: Roughly 30 sequences, all CD8+ CDR3, were shared between patients and controls.

This CDR3 spans 16 amino acids. CDR1 and CDR2 from the germline V gene are SQVTM and ANQGSEA. Genomic DNA provided the template from which TCR beta VDJ and CDR3 profiles were obtained. MiXCR, applied by TCRdb to the reads, yields one record per CDR3 protein. The sample records 400,000 to 500,000 distinct CDR3 sequences, about two thirds being singletons. This clonotype was found a few times. As yet, its antigen is unknown. The receptor's source is a human donor in good health, serving as a control. This chain joins TRBV29-1 and TRBJ2-5; 12 nucleotides line up with TRBD1. Gene TRBJ2-7 matches the end of the DNA better, so the J call may be wrong. The sequenced material came from sorted CD4+, CD8+, or CD8+CD57+ T cells (not recorded which) from PBMCs. The chain's CDR3 is CSVGRSGTGGMYEQYF. Written as DNA, the CDR3 is TGCAGCGTTGGGCGAAGCGGGACAGGGGGCATGTACGAGCAGTACTTC.